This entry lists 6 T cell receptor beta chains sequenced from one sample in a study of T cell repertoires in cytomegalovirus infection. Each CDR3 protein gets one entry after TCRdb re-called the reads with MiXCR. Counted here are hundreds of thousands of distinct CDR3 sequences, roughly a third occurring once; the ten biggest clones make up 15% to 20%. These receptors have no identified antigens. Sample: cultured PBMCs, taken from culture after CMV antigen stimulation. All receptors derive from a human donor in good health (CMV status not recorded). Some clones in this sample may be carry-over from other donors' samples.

CDR3 amino acids: CASSQVGLGNYTF. The CDR3 DNA reads TGCGCCAGCAGCCAAGTGGGGCTAGGGAACTACACCTTC. The rearrangement joins TRBV4-3 to TRBJ1-2, with D maybe TRBD1 (5 bases). The CDR3 is made up of 13 amino acids. Germline V gives CDR1 LGHNA, CDR2 YSLEER. V lost 1 base to trimming and J lost 10 bases, with 13 bases between them.

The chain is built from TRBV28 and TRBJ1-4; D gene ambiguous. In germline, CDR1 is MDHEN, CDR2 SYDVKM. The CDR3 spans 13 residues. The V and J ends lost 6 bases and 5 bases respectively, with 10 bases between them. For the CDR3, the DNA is TGTGCCAGCAGGTCGCCACTCAATGAAAAACTGTTTTTT. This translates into CASRSPLNEKLFF.

The CDR3 DNA follows: TGCAGCGTTGGGGGGGACTATGGCTACACCTTC. Encoded protein: CSVGGDYGYTF. This chain connects TRBV29-1 to TRBJ1-2, with a tentative D call TRBD1 (5 bases). Per germline, CDR1 SQVTM and CDR2 ANQGSEA. The germline V and J ends were trimmed by 4 bases and 3 bases, with 6 bases remaining between them. This CDR3 contains 11 residues.

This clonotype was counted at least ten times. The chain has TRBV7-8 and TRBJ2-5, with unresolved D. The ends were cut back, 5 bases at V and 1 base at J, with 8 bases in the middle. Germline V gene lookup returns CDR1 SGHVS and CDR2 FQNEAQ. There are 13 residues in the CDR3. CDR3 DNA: TGTGCCAGCAGCCCCCGGGCCCAAGAGACCCAGTACTTC. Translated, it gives CASSPRAQETQYF.

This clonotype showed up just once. CDR3 DNA sequence: TGCAGTGCTGAGACTAGCGGGAGGGGAAATGAGCAGTTCTTC. Encoded protein: CSAETSGRGNEQFF. This chain connects TRBV20-1 to TRBJ2-1; 14 nucleotides line up with TRBD2. The length of the CDR3 is 14 residues. V lost 5 bases, J lost 7 bases, and 4 bases stayed unmatched. The germline V gene has CDR1 DFQATT and CDR2 SNEGSKA (reference sequence).

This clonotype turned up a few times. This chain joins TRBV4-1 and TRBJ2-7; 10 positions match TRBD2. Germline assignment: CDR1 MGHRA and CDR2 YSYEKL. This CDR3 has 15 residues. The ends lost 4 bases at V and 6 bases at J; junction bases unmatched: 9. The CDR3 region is CASSLRLAGDSEQYF. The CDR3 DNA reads TGCGCCAGCAGCCTGAGGCTAGCGGGAGATTCCGAGCAGTACTTC.